The clone carrying this TCR beta chain has only a few counts. The V and J ends lost 6 bases and 4 bases, in that order; junction bases with no gene match: 7. Germline CDR1 WNHNN, CDR2 SYGVQD (reference sequence). This CDR3 region has 15 residues. Per the authors' pipeline: Cell counts per sample came from amplifying reference gene primers. The method was immunoSEQ multiplex PCR; TCRdb's version includes in-frame clones alone and lacks a portion of them. V and J calls plus clone size are reproduced from that table; the DNA served to infer D and trimming. This sample has around 130,000 clones; 70% to 80% occur once, and the top ten carry 11%. This sample stems from a study of blood T cell repertoires in COVID-19. Overall study: Spain, Italy and the United States supplied samples that represented acute and convalescent COVID-19. Nucleic acid was either cDNA or gDNA, and it came from T cells, B-cell-depleted T cells, or PBMCs.

The sample taken for sequencing was peripheral blood. This TCR came from a human donor in a cohort sampled during active COVID-19. The chain uses TRBV10-1 and TRBJ1-5; TRBD1 aligns across 9 bases. The CDR3 DNA sequence: TGCGCCAGCAGGCGCCGGACAGGGGATAATCAGCCCCAGCATTTT. Its translation is CASRRRTGDNQPQHF.